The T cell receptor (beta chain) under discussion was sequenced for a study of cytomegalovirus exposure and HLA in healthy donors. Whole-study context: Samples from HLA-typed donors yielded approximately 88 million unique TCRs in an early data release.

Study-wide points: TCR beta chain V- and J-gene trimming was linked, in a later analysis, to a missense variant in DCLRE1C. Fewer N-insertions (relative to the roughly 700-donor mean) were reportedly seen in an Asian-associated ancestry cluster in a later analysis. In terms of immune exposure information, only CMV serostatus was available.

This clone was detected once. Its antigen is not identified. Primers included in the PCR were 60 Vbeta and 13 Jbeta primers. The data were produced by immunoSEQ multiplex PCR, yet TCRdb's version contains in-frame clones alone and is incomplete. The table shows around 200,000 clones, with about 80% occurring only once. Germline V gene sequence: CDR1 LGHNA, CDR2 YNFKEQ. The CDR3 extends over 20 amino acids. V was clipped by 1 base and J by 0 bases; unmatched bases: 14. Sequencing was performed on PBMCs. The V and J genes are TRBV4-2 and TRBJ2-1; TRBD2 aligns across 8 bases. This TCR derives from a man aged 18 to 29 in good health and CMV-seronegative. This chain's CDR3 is CASSQAGVAGNPSSYNEQFF. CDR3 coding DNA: TGTGCCAGCAGCCAAGCGGGCGTAGCGGGAAACCCCAGCTCCTACAATGAGCAGTTCTTC.